Below, 18 T cell receptor beta chains from the same sample are listed, as sequenced in a study of T cells in localized non-small cell lung cancer. Sequenced by immunoSEQ multiplex PCR; TCRdb stores in-frame clones only, minus some. The sample carries 10,000 to 15,000 clones, 85% to 90% recorded once. The sequenced sample was peripheral blood, obtained before any cancer treatment. The origin of the receptors is a male donor older than 55 with stage III lung adenocarcinoma.

The chain couples TRBV10-2 to TRBJ2-7; TRBD1 agrees at 8 bases. Germline V gene lookup returns CDR1 WSHSY and CDR2 SAAADI. The CDR3 is 16 amino acids. V trimming: 0 bases; J trimming: 5 bases; junction bases outside the gene matches: 9. In DNA, the CDR3 is TGCGCCAGCAGTGAGTCCTCAGGGGGCGCATATAACGAGCAGTACTTC. Translation: CASSESSGGAYNEQYF.

The rearrangement uses TRBV6-1 and TRBJ1-4; TRBD1 is a possible D gene (6 bases). Looked up from germline, CDR1 is MNHNS and CDR2 is SASEGT. Trimming removed 5 bases at V and 2 bases at J, with 12 bases between. CDR3 length: 15 residues. The CDR3: CASSPLQGTNEKLFF. CDR3 nucleotide sequence: TGTGCCAGCAGTCCGTTACAGGGTACTAATGAAAAACTGTTTTTT.

This chain links TRBV5-6 with TRBJ2-7; TRBD1 matches at 8 bases. CDR1 and CDR2 from the germline V gene are SGHDT and YYEEEE. The V segment lost 7 bases and the J segment 2 bases; nucleotides outside the gene matches: 8. CDR3 length: 14 residues. CDR3 DNA sequence: TGTGCCAGCGGACGGACAGGGCCTACCTACGAGCAGTACTTC. Translating gives CASGRTGPTYEQYF. Drawing the rest from reference TRBV5-6 and TRBJ2-7, the complete variable domain is DAGVTQSPTHLIKTRGQQVTLRCSPKSGHDTVSWYQQALGQGPQFIFQYYEEEERQRGNFPDRFSGHQFPNYSSELNVNALLLGDSALYLCASGRTGPTYEQYFGPGTRLTVT.

This clone was observed a handful of times. V is TRBV7-9 and J is TRBJ1-2; TRBD1 agrees at 10 bases. The trim removed 4 bases at V and 7 bases at J, leaving 3 bases unmatched. The CDR3 is 13 residues long. CDR1 and CDR2 from the germline V gene are SEHNR and FQNEAQ (reference sequence). CDR3 DNA: TGTGCCAGCAGCTCTCGACAGGGGGCTGGCTACACCTTC. As protein: CASSSRQGAGYTF.

This rearrangement joins TRBV29-1 to TRBJ1-1; no definite D call. Trimming shortened V by 6 bases and J by 9 bases, and 14 bases separated the two germline ends. Germline CDR1 is SQVTM and CDR2 is ANQGSEA. This CDR3 region has 11 residues. CDR3 residues: CSVVLGIKAFF. For the CDR3, the DNA is TGCAGCGTGGTGTTAGGGATTAAAGCTTTCTTT.

The rearrangement joins TRBV6-6 to TRBJ1-4; maybe TRBD1 (5 bases). The germline V gene encodes CDR1 MNHNY and CDR2 SVGAGI (reference sequence). V dropped 7 bases and J dropped 0 bases, with 12 bases sitting between them. The CDR3 is made up of 15 amino acids. The CDR3 here is CASIPDTSTNEKLFF. The CDR3 DNA reads as TGTGCCAGCATCCCGGACACCTCAACTAATGAAAAACTGTTTTTT.

The chain uses TRBV5-4 and TRBJ2-7; no reliable D call. The V end was cut by 4 bases, the J end by 3 bases, with 23 bases between. Germline assignment: CDR1 SGHNT and CDR2 YYREEE (reference sequence). The CDR3 consists of 17 residues. DNA of the CDR3: TGTGCCAGCAGCCTCGGTTTCTTGGTTGTGGTTGTCTACGAGCAGTACTTC. It is translated as CASSLGFLVVVVYEQYF.

V and J are TRBV30 and TRBJ1-5, with D possibly matching TRBD1 (6 bases). Trimming took off 1 base at V and 5 bases at J, with 6 bases between the two ends. The CDR3 covers 12 residues. Germline CDR1 and CDR2: GTSNPN and SVGIG (reference sequence). The CDR3 DNA reads TGTGCCTGGAGTGCAGGGGATCAGCCCCAGCATTTT. Protein sequence: CAWSAGDQPQHF. The full variable domain, its missing parts supplied by reference TRBV30 and TRBJ1-5, is SQTIHQWPATLVQPVGSPLSLECTVEGTSNPNLYWYRQAAGRGLQLLFYSVGIGQISSEVPQNLSASRPQDRQFILSSKKLLLSDSGFYLCAWSAGDQPQHFGDGTRLSIL.

The chain has TRBV5-1 and TRBJ2-3; 12 bases are shared with TRBD2. V lost 3 bases and J lost 3; bases outside the gene matches: 2. The germline V gene encodes CDR1 SGHRS and CDR2 YFSETQ. The CDR3 runs to 15 residues. Here the CDR3 reads CASSWLAGGTDTQYF. DNA for the CDR3: TGCGCCAGCAGCTGGCTAGCGGGAGGGACAGATACGCAGTATTTT. Complete variable domain (other parts from reference TRBV5-1 and TRBJ2-3): KAGVTQTPRYLIKTRGQQVTLSCSPISGHRSVSWYQQTPGQGLQFLFEYFSETQRNKGNFPGRFSGRQFSNSRSEMNVSTLELGDSALYLCASSWLAGGTDTQYFGPGTRLTVL.

For the CDR3, the DNA is TGCGCCAGCAGTGAGTCGTGGGCTAGCGCCTACGAGCAGTACTTC. Encoded protein: CASSESWASAYEQYF. The chain couples TRBV10-2 to TRBJ2-7, with D possibly being TRBD2 (6 bases). Germline CDR1 and CDR2: WSHSY and SAAADI. The ends were cut back, 0 bases at V and 2 bases at J, with 11 bases in the middle. This CDR3 has 15 residues.

This chain links TRBV7-9 with TRBJ2-5, with D maybe TRBD1 (6 bases). In germline, CDR1 is SEHNR, CDR2 FQNEAQ (reference sequence). CDR3 length: 15 residues. V was clipped by 5 bases and J by 1 base, with 14 bases between them. The CDR3 loop reads CASSKALGAQETQYF. The CDR3 nucleotides read TGTGCCAGCAGCAAGGCTCTGGGGGCCCAAGAGACCCAGTACTTC.

CDR3 sequence (DNA): TGTGCCAGCTCACCACAGGACGGGGTCTATGGCTACACCTTC. As protein: CASSPQDGVYGYTF. V usage is TRBV18 and J usage is TRBJ1-2; no definite D call. V lost 1 base and J 4 bases, leaving 10 bases between the germline ends. This CDR3 comprises 14 residues. CDR1 is KGHSH and CDR2 is LQKENI in the germline V gene.

CDR3 sequence reads: CASSDGSNTEAFF. The CDR3 DNA reads TGCGCCAGCAGTGACGGGAGCAACACTGAAGCTTTCTTT. The chain employs TRBV10-2 and TRBJ1-1; D gene unclear. V lost 3 bases and J lost 2, with 7 bases in between. Germline V gene sequence: CDR1 WSHSY, CDR2 SAAADI. The CDR3 contains 13 residues.

J is TRBJ1-1 and V is TRBV4-1; D gene uncertain. Deletions cut 9 bases from V and 3 bases from J, with 11 bases between. This CDR3 is 12 amino acids long. CDR1 and CDR2 from the germline V gene are MGHRA and YSYEKL. The CDR3 nucleotides are TGCGCCAGGTCGAGGCGGCACACTGAAGCTTTCTTT. Its translation is CARSRRHTEAFF.

The rearrangement uses TRBV6-1 and TRBJ1-1; D might be TRBD1 (5 bases). Germline V gives CDR1 MNHNS, CDR2 SASEGT. The CDR3 totals 13 residues. Trimming left V 6 bases short and J 5 bases short, with 13 bases between. The CDR3 DNA reads TGTGCCAGCAGGGGACCAGAGAGGACTGAAGCTTTCTTT. Its translation: CASRGPERTEAFF.

The J gene is TRBJ1-5, the V gene TRBV19, with TRBD1 matching 7 bases. Germline V CDR1 and CDR2: LNHDA, SQIVND (reference sequence). This CDR3 comprises 15 residues. Trimming removed 7 bases from V and 1 base from J; junction bases left unmatched: 7. The CDR3 spells CASTLTGRSNQPQHF. The DNA of the CDR3 is TGTGCCAGTACCCTGACAGGGAGAAGCAATCAGCCCCAGCATTTT.

The V gene is TRBV14, the J gene TRBJ2-7; D not certain. Germline V lookup: CDR1 SGHDN, CDR2 FVKESK. V was trimmed by 4 bases and J by 5 bases, leaving 9 bases between them. This CDR3 region has 12 residues. The CDR3, as DNA: TGTGCCAGCAGCCGTTTTGAACACGAGCAGTACTTC. Encoded protein: CASSRFEHEQYF.

As to this clone: A much larger clone lies one base from this, so it may be a read error. V usage is TRBV19 and J usage is TRBJ1-5; D perhaps matches TRBD1 (6 bases). Germline CDR1 is LNHDA and CDR2 is SQIVND (reference sequence). The V end lost 8 bases, the J end lost 2 bases, and 28 bases lay between the germline ends. CDR3 length: 19 amino acids. CDR3 DNA sequence: TGTGCCAGTTGTTGGGGGCATAAGGGGGGCGGGTTGGGCAATCAGCCCCAGCATTTT. Amino acids: CASCWGHKGGGLGNQPQHF. The full variable domain, completed using reference TRBV19 and TRBJ1-5, is DGGITQSPKYLFRKEGQNVTLSCEQNLNHDAMYWYRQDPGQGLRLIYYSQIVNDFQKGDIAEGYSVSREKKESFPLTVTSAQKNPTAFYLCASCWGHKGGGLGNQPQHFGDGTRLSIL.